Listed here are 30 T cell receptor beta chains from one sample, sequenced in a study of cytomegalovirus exposure and HLA in healthy donors. PCR used 60 Vbeta primers and 13 Jbeta primers. TCRdb's table, derived via immunoSEQ multiplex PCR, lists solely in-frame clones and lacks some. The sample comprises over 70,000 clones, around 70% of which are singletons, and 20% to 25% rests with the top ten. Source material: PBMCs. These TCRs come from a man between 25 and 39 years old in good health and CMV-seropositive.

This clone occurred a few times. The chain uses TRBV4-1 and TRBJ1-1, with 8 nucleotides matching TRBD1. The CDR3 has 15 amino acids. Germline V lookup: CDR1 MGHRA, CDR2 YSYEKL. V lost 4 bases to trimming and J lost 1 base; unmatched junction nucleotides: 5. The CDR3 loop reads CASSPRDRKNTEAFF. CDR3 DNA sequence: TGCGCCAGCAGCCCCCGGGACAGGAAGAACACTGAAGCTTTCTTT.

V is TRBV2 and J is TRBJ1-4; perhaps TRBD1 as D (5 bases). Germline V CDR1 and CDR2: SNHLY, FYNNEI. With 7 bases removed from V and 6 bases from J, the gap between germline ends came to 15 bases. The CDR3 contains 14 residues. The CDR3 protein is CASNSLGLDEKLFF. CDR3 in DNA: TGTGCCAGCAATTCTTTGGGGCTGGATGAAAAACTGTTTTTT.

The CDR3, as DNA: TGCGCCAGCAGCCAAGATCAACTACCGGGACTAGCGGGGAGAGCGGAGACCCAGTACTTC. Translation gives CASSQDQLPGLAGRAETQYF. The chain carries TRBV4-1 and TRBJ2-5, with 13 bases fitting TRBD2. The CDR3 contains 20 residues. After removal of 0 bases from V and 5 bases from J, the junction contained 15 bases not matched to a gene. Per the germline V gene, CDR1 is MGHRA and CDR2 is YSYEKL.

The CDR3 DNA is TGTGCCAGTAGTATTGACTACTACACAGATACGCAGTATTTT. It translates to CASSIDYYTDTQYF. V gene TRBV19 combines with J gene TRBJ2-3; perhaps TRBD2 as D (5 bases). In germline, CDR1 is LNHDA, CDR2 SQIVND (reference sequence). The V end was cut by 3 bases, the J end by 2 bases, with 9 bases between. The CDR3 has 14 amino acids.

The chain combines TRBV28 with TRBJ2-6; 7 bases are a match to TRBD2. CDR3 length: 15 amino acids. The ends lost 6 bases at V and 7 bases at J; junction bases unmatched: 9. Germline CDR1 and CDR2: MDHEN and SYDVKM. The CDR3 DNA is TGTGCCAGCAGCTCCACCAGCGGGGTTGCCAACGTCCTGACTTTC. This translates into CASSSTSGVANVLTF.

The genes are TRBV5-1 and TRBJ1-5; the match to TRBD1 covers 7 bases. Germline-derived CDR1 and CDR2 are SGHRS and YFSETQ. CDR3 size: 13 residues. J was trimmed by 7 bases and V by 2 bases; bases with no gene match: 3. As DNA, the CDR3 is TGCGCCAGCAGCTTTGACAGGGACCAGCCCCAGCATTTT. Its translation: CASSFDRDQPQHF.

The chain combines TRBV6-5 with TRBJ1-2, with 8 bases identical to TRBD1. J was trimmed by 7 bases and V by 4 bases; bases with no gene match: 8. The CDR3 contains 14 residues. Germline V lookup: CDR1 MNHEY, CDR2 SVGAGI. The CDR3 spells CASSSGTGRFGYTF. CDR3 sequence (DNA): TGTGCCAGCAGTTCCGGGACAGGCCGCTTTGGCTACACCTTC.

The rearrangement joins TRBV2 to TRBJ2-1, with TRBD1 as a possible D gene (5 bases). CDR1 and CDR2 (germline): SNHLY, FYNNEI. Deletions cut 1 base from V and 6 bases from J, with 7 bases between. CDR3 length: 13 amino acids. CDR3 sequence reads: CASSEVGVNEQFF. DNA of the CDR3: TGTGCCAGCAGTGAAGTAGGGGTCAATGAGCAGTTCTTC.

The J gene is TRBJ1-1, the V gene TRBV6-6; D gene uncertain. Germline V gives CDR1 MNHNY, CDR2 SVGAGI (reference sequence). Trimming cost V 7 bases and J 0 bases, with 9 bases left between them. CDR3 length: 13 residues. The DNA for the CDR3 is TGTGCCAGCATACAGAGCATGAACACTGAAGCTTTCTTT. It specifies CASIQSMNTEAFF.

The chain joins TRBV27 to TRBJ2-1; 7 bases match TRBD2. CDR1 is MNHEY, CDR2 SMNVEV, per germline (reference sequence). The CDR3 is made up of 15 amino acids. With V trimmed by 4 bases and J by 9 bases, 12 bases remained unmatched. CDR3 residues: CASSYGGYLRGEQFF. CDR3 in DNA: TGTGCCAGCAGTTACGGGGGGTACCTTCGGGGTGAGCAGTTCTTC.

V usage is TRBV5-1 and J usage is TRBJ2-7; 8 nucleotides match TRBD2. Losses at the gene ends were 2 bases for V and 6 bases for J; bases not matched to a gene: 7. CDR3 size: 14 residues. Per germline, CDR1 SGHRS and CDR2 YFSETQ. CDR3 bases: TGCGCCAGCAGCTTAACTAGCGGTGTAAGCGAGCAGTACTTC. Translation: CASSLTSGVSEQYF.

The genes are TRBV2 and TRBJ1-2; possibly TRBD1 for D (5 bases). V was pared by 1 base and J by 8 bases, with 14 bases between. The CDR3 is 14 amino acids. Germline values: CDR1 SNHLY, CDR2 FYNNEI. In nucleotides, the CDR3 is TGTGCCAGCAGTGAAGGGTGGGCAGGGAAAGGCTACACCTTC. Translating gives CASSEGWAGKGYTF.

The J gene is TRBJ1-1, the V gene TRBV11-3, with D unclear. Germline loops: CDR1 SGHNT, CDR2 YENEEA. There are 14 residues in the CDR3. Trimming pared 2 bases from V and 6 bases from J, leaving 13 bases between. CDR3 sequence (DNA): TGTGCCAGCAGCTTACGAGGGTTCGAAGCTGAAGCTTTCTTT. It codes for CASSLRGFEAEAFF.

The chain combines TRBV9 with TRBJ2-1; 11 nucleotides agree with TRBD2. The germline CDR1 and CDR2 sequences are SGDLS and YYNGEE. This CDR3 comprises 16 residues. V dropped 2 bases and J dropped 8; count of bases not matched to a gene: 9. CDR3 coding DNA: TGTGCCAGCAGCGTTAGCGGGGGGGCCTTTTCTTATGAGCAGTTCTTC. This translates into CASSVSGGAFSYEQFF. The full variable domain, its missing parts supplied by reference TRBV9 and TRBJ2-1, is DSGVTQTPKHLITATGQRVTLRCSPRSGDLSVYWYQQSLDQGLQFLIQYYNGEERAKGNILERFSAQQFPDLHSELNLSSLELGDSALYFCASSVSGGAFSYEQFFGPGTRLTVL.

This chain uses TRBV29-1 with TRBJ1-5, with 9 bases lining up with TRBD1. Germline trimming cut 6 bases from V and 4 bases from J; bases unmatched to any gene: 1. The length of the CDR3 is 12 residues. The germline gives CDR1 SQVTM, CDR2 ANQGSEA. For the CDR3, the DNA is TGCAGCGTAGGGACAGGGAATCAGCCCCAGCATTTT. This translates into CSVGTGNQPQHF.

The V gene is TRBV25-1, the J gene TRBJ1-1; D is unresolved. Trimming stripped 2 bases from V and 0 bases from J, with 4 bases between. Looked up from germline, CDR1 is MGHDK and CDR2 is SYGVNS. CDR3 length: 13 residues. The CDR3 loop reads CASSEGLNTEAFF. Written as DNA, the CDR3 is TGTGCCAGCAGTGAAGGCTTGAACACTGAAGCTTTCTTT.

This clone was seen just once. The CDR3 coding sequence is TGTGCCAGCAGTCCTCCGGGACTTTCCTACGAGCAGTACTTC. Amino acid sequence: CASSPPGLSYEQYF. The gene calls are TRBV28 and TRBJ2-7, with a weak D call TRBD2 (6 bases). The germline V and J ends were trimmed by 5 bases and 1 base, with 12 bases remaining between them. CDR1 is MDHEN and CDR2 is SYDVKM in the germline V gene. CDR3 length equals 14 residues.

This clone was found once. The chain employs TRBV6-5 and TRBJ2-7, with unresolved D. This CDR3 has 13 amino acids. The V gene's germline CDR1 is MNHEY and CDR2 SVGAGI. Trimming took 5 bases from V and 0 from J, leaving 8 bases between them. CDR3 amino acids: CASSPYSSYEQYF. The CDR3 DNA is TGTGCCAGCAGTCCTTATAGCTCCTACGAGCAGTACTTC.

The V gene is TRBV6-5, the J gene TRBJ1-2, with D tentatively TRBD1 (5 bases). Trimming shortened V by 6 bases and J by 3 bases, and 11 bases separated the two germline ends. Germline V gene lookup returns CDR1 MNHEY and CDR2 SVGAGI. The CDR3 loop spans 13 amino acids. The CDR3 nucleotides read TGTGCCAGCAGAGAGGGGACTGACTATGGCTACACCTTC. This codes for CASREGTDYGYTF.

This clone has a handful of counts. V usage is TRBV29-1 and J usage is TRBJ2-1; no clear D gene. CDR1 is SQVTM and CDR2 is ANQGSEA in the germline V gene. This CDR3 is 13 amino acids long. V was shortened by 4 bases and J by 4 bases, with 11 bases between the two germline ends. CDR3 DNA: TGCAGCGTTGGACTGGCGGATTACAATGAGCAGTTCTTC. Amino acids: CSVGLADYNEQFF.

This chain uses TRBV29-1 with TRBJ1-2; 10 bases match TRBD1. The CDR3 sequence is 16 residues long. The ends lost 3 bases at V and 8 bases at J; junction bases unmatched: 15. From germline, CDR1 is SQVTM and CDR2 ANQGSEA. The CDR3 sequence: CSVDQHGTGAYGGYTF. DNA of the CDR3: TGCAGCGTTGACCAGCATGGGACAGGGGCATATGGGGGCTACACCTTC.

A few counts support this clone. This chain joins TRBV11-2 and TRBJ2-3; 13 bases align to TRBD2. In germline, CDR1 is SGHAT, CDR2 FQNNGV. The CDR3 runs to 15 residues. V gave up 2 bases and J gave up 4 bases; unmatched junction bases: 0. This chain's CDR3 is CASSLTSGRADTQYF. The CDR3 region has the DNA TGTGCCAGCAGCTTAACTAGCGGGAGGGCAGATACGCAGTATTTT.

In the case of this clone: The junction shows a germline mismatch at one end, possibly a read error. The genes are TRBV6-5 and TRBJ1-5; D may be TRBD1 (6 bases). The germline gives CDR1 MNHEY, CDR2 SVGAGI. This CDR3 contains 14 residues. The chain's CDR3 is CASSYEGVGQPQNF. CDR3 nucleotide sequence: TGTGCCAGCAGTTACGAGGGGGTGGGCCAGCCCCAGAATTTT.

The rearrangement joins TRBV5-1 to TRBJ2-7; 10 bases are a match to TRBD2. Per germline, CDR1 SGHRS and CDR2 YFSETQ. V gave up 3 bases and J gave up 0 bases; unmatched junction bases: 6. This CDR3 is built from 16 residues. The CDR3 nucleotides are TGCGCCAGCAGCTCTGGACTAGCGGTACCCTCCTACGAGCAGTACTTC. This encodes CASSSGLAVPSYEQYF.

The chain uses TRBV9 and TRBJ2-7, with 8 positions matching TRBD1. The CDR3 consists of 15 residues. Germline V CDR1 and CDR2: SGDLS, YYNGEE. After removal of 0 bases from V and 0 bases from J, the junction contained 2 bases not matched to a gene. CDR3 loop: CASSVGGTGSYEQYF. The CDR3 DNA follows: TGTGCCAGCAGCGTAGGGGGGACAGGCTCCTACGAGCAGTACTTC.

The V gene is TRBV7-2, the J gene TRBJ1-2; tentative D call: TRBD1 (6 bases). Germline lookup yields CDR1 SGHTA and CDR2 FQGNSA. The CDR3 has 16 amino acids. The ends were cut back, 6 bases at V and 8 bases at J, with 25 bases in the middle. The DNA for the CDR3 is TGTGCCAGCAGAACCGACGCGGGGGCGAGGGGCGAGGGCTACACCTTC. This encodes CASRTDAGARGEGYTF.

This clone was seen just once. The rearrangement links TRBV7-9 to TRBJ2-7, with D maybe TRBD1 (5 bases). CDR3 length: 17 residues. Between the trimmed V and J ends, which lost 4 bases and 0 bases, there was a span of 19 bases. CDR1 is SEHNR, CDR2 FQNEAQ, per germline (reference sequence). In nucleotides, the CDR3 is TGTGCCAGCAGCTCCGATGACAGTGGAGTTAGCTCCTACGAGCAGTACTTC. Amino acid sequence: CASSSDDSGVSSYEQYF.

V is TRBV30 and J is TRBJ2-2; D might be TRBD2 (6 bases). Germline V gene lookup returns CDR1 GTSNPN and CDR2 SVGIG (reference sequence). V was pared by 3 bases and J by 1 base, with 12 bases between. CDR3 length equals 15 residues. This CDR3 reads CAWRGGRKNTGELFF. DNA of the CDR3: TGTGCCTGGAGGGGGGGACGGAAGAACACCGGGGAGCTGTTTTTT.

V gene TRBV7-8 combines with J gene TRBJ1-4; no clear D gene. This CDR3 comprises 12 residues. V lost 4 bases and J lost 7, with 7 bases in between. Per germline, CDR1 SGHVS and CDR2 FQNEAQ. CDR3 sequence: CASSWSGEKLFF. CDR3 nucleotides: TGTGCCAGCAGCTGGTCCGGTGAAAAACTGTTTTTT.

The CDR3 nucleotides read TGTGCCAGCAGCTTAAGGTGGCAGGTAAATCATGAGCAGTTCTTC. Translating gives CASSLRWQVNHEQFF. V gene TRBV7-9 combines with J gene TRBJ2-1; D is undetermined. The germline CDR1 and CDR2 sequences are SEHNR and FQNEAQ (reference sequence). Deletions cut 2 bases from V and 8 bases from J, with 16 bases between. The CDR3 is 15 amino acids.